The 21 T cell receptor beta chains presented below share a single source sample, sequenced in a study of T-cell reconstitution after alpha-beta-depleted transplantation in children (dated by TCRdb to the mid-2010s). What this sample's treatment or condition label stands for: allogeneic hematopoietic cell transplantation with graft depleted of TCRalphabeta T cells and CD19 B cells. Preparation of the library involved PCR. Reads for this sample came from an Illumina HiSeq 2500. Molecular barcoding was employed in the preparation of TCR libraries, with unique molecular identifiers being used to normalize TCRbeta repertoire quantification. The public reads were reprocessed in TCRdb via fastp at Q25 and MiXCR, keeping in-frame beta chains. Each CDR3 protein appears once, grouped with its most common genes and DNA. In all, the sample holds about 220,000 distinct CDR3 sequences, and 17% of those were seen once. Roughly two fifths of the sample goes to the ten largest clones.

The specimen comprised PBMCs, mostly from graft donor cells, sampled 360 days after TCRalphabeta/CD19-depleted stem cell transplant. The receptor set was obtained from a male patient aged 2 to 10 who had a stem cell transplant for acute lymphoblastic leukemia, so the T cells may come from the graft donor.

This clonotype occurred a few times. This chain links TRBV29-1 with TRBJ2-3; 7 nucleotides agree with TRBD1. The germline gives CDR1 SQVTM, CDR2 ANQGSEA. The CDR3 extends over 18 amino acids. The ends lost 1 base at V and 0 bases at J; junction bases unmatched: 13. CDR3 in DNA: TGCAGCGTTGAAGCGACAGGGATCCCCCGCGGGAGCACAGATACGCAGTATTTT. The encoded protein is CSVEATGIPRGSTDTQYF.

In its sample, this clonotype was seen many times. The chain joins TRBV5-5 to TRBJ2-7; 9 bases match TRBD1. Trimming took 0 bases from V and 7 from J; bases not matched to a gene: 8. The CDR3 has 15 amino acids. In germline, CDR1 is SGHKS, CDR2 YYEKEE (reference sequence). DNA of the CDR3: TGTGCCAGCAGCTTGGCCGGAGACAGGGGGTCAGAGCAGTACTTC. As protein: CASSLAGDRGSEQYF.

This clonotype was observed a handful of times. The V gene is TRBV27, the J gene TRBJ2-7; 7 nucleotides agree with TRBD1. Trimming removed 5 bases from V and 2 bases from J; junction bases left unmatched: 3. CDR3 length equals 13 residues. Germline lookup yields CDR1 MNHEY and CDR2 SMNVEV (reference sequence). CDR3 loop: CASSKQGPYEQYF. In DNA, the CDR3 is TGTGCCAGCAGTAAACAGGGGCCCTACGAGCAGTACTTC.

This clonotype has just a few counts. This chain uses TRBV5-5 with TRBJ2-1; a weak D match, TRBD1 (5 bases). Looked up from germline, CDR1 is SGHKS and CDR2 is YYEKEE (reference sequence). The CDR3 consists of 11 residues. V was cut by 1 base and J by 15 bases, with 11 bases left in between. The CDR3 DNA sequence: TGTGCCAGCAGCTTGTGGGTGGGGCGGTTCTTC. Its protein product is CASSLWVGRFF.

The chain recombines TRBV5-1 with TRBJ2-2; D call uncertain. The V end was cut by 1 base, the J end by 0 bases, with 19 bases between. Germline V gene data show CDR1 as SGHRS and CDR2 as YFSETQ. This CDR3 has 19 residues. The CDR3 nucleotides read TGCGCCAGCAGCTTGCCCGCTACCGTCTTGGAGTCGAACACCGGGGAGCTGTTTTTT. Translating it yields CASSLPATVLESNTGELFF.

There are many counts of this clonotype. The chain carries TRBV20-1 and TRBJ2-2; 7 bases line up with TRBD1. The junction had 7 bases not matched to a gene; V was cut back by 4 bases and J by 8 bases. CDR1 DFQATT and CDR2 SNEGSKA come from the germline V gene (reference sequence). This CDR3 contains 13 residues. The CDR3 spells CSAKTGRAGELFF. CDR3 in DNA: TGCAGTGCTAAGACAGGGAGAGCAGGGGAGCTGTTTTTT.

Worth noting for this clonotype: This may arise from a read error, as a much more abundant clone is one base away. It is likely a read error, because the conserved phenylalanine at the end of the CDR3 is missing. The V and J genes are TRBV29-1 and TRBJ1-1; D remains unclear. The germline gives CDR1 SQVTM, CDR2 ANQGSEA. V was clipped by 4 bases and J by 6 bases, with 12 bases between them. CDR3 length equals 12 residues. CDR3 protein: CSVARFNAEAFY. As DNA, the CDR3 is TGCAGCGTTGCACGGTTCAACGCTGAAGCTTTCTAT.

The chain couples TRBV11-2 to TRBJ2-7, with D maybe TRBD2 (5 bases). CDR3 length equals 13 residues. V lost 5 bases and J 5 bases, leaving 13 bases between the germline ends. Germline V gene data show CDR1 as SGHAT and CDR2 as FQNNGV. The CDR3 DNA sequence: TGTGCCAGCAGCACCAGCGGCGTCAACGAGCAGTACTTC. This translates into CASSTSGVNEQYF. The complete variable domain, with remaining parts taken from reference TRBV11-2 and TRBJ2-7, reads EAGVAQSPRYKIIEKRQSVAFWCNPISGHATLYWYQQILGQGPKLLIQFQNNGVVDDSQLPKDRFSAERLKGVDSTLKIQPAKLEDSAVYLCASSTSGVNEQYFGPGTRLTVT.

The chain joins TRBV29-1 to TRBJ2-7; D is possibly TRBD1 (7 bases). The CDR3 sequence is 13 residues long. Trimming left V 6 bases short and J 3 bases short, with 15 bases between. CDR1 is SQVTM, CDR2 ANQGSEA, per germline. The CDR3 coding sequence is TGCAGCGTCGGGGGACAGACCCACTACGAGCAGTACTTC. This codes for CSVGGQTHYEQYF.

This clonotype appeared a few times. The gene calls are TRBV7-2 and TRBJ2-3; 14 bases map to TRBD2. In germline, CDR1 is SGHTA, CDR2 FQGNSA. The junction had 5 bases not matched to a gene; V was cut back by 5 bases and J by 1 base. The CDR3 contains 17 residues. This chain's CDR3 is CASSPRLAGGGTDTQYF. The CDR3 region has the DNA TGTGCCAGCAGCCCACGACTAGCGGGAGGGGGCACAGATACGCAGTATTTT.

The rearrangement joins TRBV28 to TRBJ1-5; D might be TRBD1 (6 bases). Between the trimmed V and J ends, which lost 5 bases and 5 bases, there was a span of 16 bases. Germline V gene sequence: CDR1 MDHEN, CDR2 SYDVKM. The CDR3 contains 15 residues. The CDR3 DNA reads TGTGCCAGCAGTCCCCGGGACAAAAGGGATCAGCCCCAGCATTTT. It specifies CASSPRDKRDQPQHF.

CDR3 DNA: TGCAGCGTTACCTACGACAGGGGTGTTCTCGACGAGCAGTACTTC. It translates to CSVTYDRGVLDEQYF. The genes are TRBV29-1 and TRBJ2-7; 8 bases match TRBD1. The CDR3 spans 15 residues. Looked up from germline, CDR1 is SQVTM and CDR2 is ANQGSEA. V dropped 5 bases and J dropped 5; count of bases not matched to a gene: 14.

The sample holds a few counts of this clonotype. V gene TRBV19 combines with J gene TRBJ2-2; 9 nucleotides line up with TRBD2. Trimming cost V 10 bases and J 6 bases; bases outside gene matches: 9. The germline gives CDR1 LNHDA, CDR2 SQIVND (reference sequence). The CDR3 contains 14 residues. The CDR3 region has the DNA TGTGCCACTTCGCGGGGGGGCGTCGCCGGGGAGCTGTTTTTT. It yields the protein CATSRGGVAGELFF.

As concerns this clonotype: This may stem from a read error, because a much larger clone lies one nucleotide away. The gene calls are TRBV9 and TRBJ1-6, with a tentative D call TRBD1 (6 bases). The germline CDR1 and CDR2 sequences are SGDLS and YYNGEE. CDR3 length equals 16 residues. The CDR3 is CSSSVAAEDSSSPLHF. Here the CDR3 DNA reads TGTTCCAGCAGCGTAGCGGCCGAGGACAGTTCATCACCCCTCCACTTT.

CDR3 sequence reads: CASSHPGLSNYGYTF. CDR3 nucleotide sequence: TGTGCCAGCAGCCATCCAGGACTCTCTAACTATGGCTACACCTTC. V gene TRBV4-2 combines with J gene TRBJ1-2; D gene ambiguous. This CDR3 contains 15 residues. CDR1 LGHNA and CDR2 YNFKEQ come from the germline V gene. V was trimmed by 3 bases and J by 0 bases, leaving 11 bases between them.

The gene calls are TRBV20-1 and TRBJ2-3; D unclear. The V and J ends lost 5 bases and 2 bases respectively, with 23 bases between them. This CDR3 has 17 amino acids. CDR1 is DFQATT, CDR2 SNEGSKA, per germline (reference sequence). The DNA of the CDR3 is TGCAGTGCTCCACCTGGGAATCGGGCAGGATCCACAGATACGCAGTATTTT. This translates into CSAPPGNRAGSTDTQYF.

The chain carries TRBV19 and TRBJ2-2; 10 bases are shared with TRBD2. This CDR3 spans 14 amino acids. CDR1 is LNHDA, CDR2 SQIVND, per germline (reference sequence). J gave up 5 bases and V 6 bases, and 3 bases lay outside the gene matches. CDR3 DNA: TGTGCCAGTAGAGCGGGGGGGCGGACCGGGGAGCTGTTTTTT. The encoded protein is CASRAGGRTGELFF.

Many counts were recorded for this clonotype. The gene calls are TRBV25-1 and TRBJ2-5; D may match TRBD1 or TRBD2 (5 bases each). Per germline, CDR1 MGHDK and CDR2 SYGVNS. CDR3 length: 11 amino acids. Trimming shortened V by 4 bases and J by 13 bases, and 13 bases separated the two germline ends. The CDR3 sequence: CASSVGRLPYF. The CDR3 DNA is TGTGCCAGCAGTGTGGGACGTCTCCCGTACTTC.

A few counts support this clonotype. V usage is TRBV29-1 and J usage is TRBJ2-2, with D unclear. V was pared by 2 bases and J by 3 bases, with 16 bases between. CDR1 and CDR2 (germline): SQVTM, ANQGSEA. This CDR3 is 16 amino acids long. The CDR3 loop is CSVEKPTTMDTGELFF. In DNA, the CDR3 is TGCAGCGTTGAAAAGCCGACAACCATGGACACCGGGGAGCTGTTTTTT.

This clonotype was observed many times. The rearrangement uses TRBV7-2 and TRBJ2-1; 7 nucleotides align to TRBD1. The CDR3 is made up of 15 amino acids. The junction had 7 bases not matched to a gene; V was cut back by 4 bases and J by 4 bases. Germline CDR1 SGHTA, CDR2 FQGNSA. The CDR3 protein is CASSSLPGQYNEQFF. CDR3 in DNA: TGTGCCAGCAGCTCGCTCCCGGGACAGTACAATGAGCAGTTCTTC.

The table lists this clonotype with a few counts. The genes are TRBV14 and TRBJ2-1, with 8 bases fitting TRBD1. This CDR3 region has 16 residues. Germline V gene lookup returns CDR1 SGHDN and CDR2 FVKESK. V gave up 6 bases and J gave up 3 bases; unmatched junction bases: 10. Written as DNA, the CDR3 is TGTGCCAGCAGTTTGCGATGGGACAGGATCTACAATGAGCAGTTCTTC. This sequence encodes CASSLRWDRIYNEQFF.